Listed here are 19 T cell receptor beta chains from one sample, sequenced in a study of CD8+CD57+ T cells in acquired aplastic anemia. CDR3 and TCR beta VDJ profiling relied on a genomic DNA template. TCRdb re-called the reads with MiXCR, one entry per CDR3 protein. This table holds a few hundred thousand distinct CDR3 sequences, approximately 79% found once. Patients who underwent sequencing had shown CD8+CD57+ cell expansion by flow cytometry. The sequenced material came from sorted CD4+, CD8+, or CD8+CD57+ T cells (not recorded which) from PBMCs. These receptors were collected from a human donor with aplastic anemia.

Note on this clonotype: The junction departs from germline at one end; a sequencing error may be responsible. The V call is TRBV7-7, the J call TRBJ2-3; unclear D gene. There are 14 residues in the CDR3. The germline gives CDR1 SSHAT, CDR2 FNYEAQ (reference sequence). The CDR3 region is CARSLPGGPLTHYF. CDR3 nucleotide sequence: TGTGCTCGCAGCTTACCGGGTGGTCCACTGACGCATTATTTT.

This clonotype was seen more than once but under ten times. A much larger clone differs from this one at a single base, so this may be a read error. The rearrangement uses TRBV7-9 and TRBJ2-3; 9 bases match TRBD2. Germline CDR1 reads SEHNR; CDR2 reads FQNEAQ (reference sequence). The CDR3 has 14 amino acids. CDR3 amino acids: CATSLAGGTDTQYF. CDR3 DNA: TGTGCCACCAGCTTAGCGGGAGGCACAGATACGCAGTATTTT.

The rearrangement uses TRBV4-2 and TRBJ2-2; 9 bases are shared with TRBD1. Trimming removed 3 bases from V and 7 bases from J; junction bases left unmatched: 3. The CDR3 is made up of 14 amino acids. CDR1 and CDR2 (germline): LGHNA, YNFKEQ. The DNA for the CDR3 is TGTGCCAGCAGCCAGGGACAGGGTGGCGGGGAGCTGTTTTTT. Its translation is CASSQGQGGGELFF.

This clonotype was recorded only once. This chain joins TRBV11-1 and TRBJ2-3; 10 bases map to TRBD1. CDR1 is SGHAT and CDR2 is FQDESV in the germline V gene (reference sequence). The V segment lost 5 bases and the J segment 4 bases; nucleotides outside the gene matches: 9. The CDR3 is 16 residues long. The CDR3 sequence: CASSPGTGDRPDTQYF. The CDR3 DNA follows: TGTGCCAGCAGCCCCGGGACAGGGGATAGGCCAGATACGCAGTATTTT. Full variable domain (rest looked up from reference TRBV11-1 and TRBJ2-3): EAEVAQSPRYKITEKSQAVAFWCDPISGHATLYWYRQILGQGPELLVQFQDESVVDDSQLPKDRFSAERLKGVDSTLKIQPAELGDSAMYLCASSPGTGDRPDTQYFGPGTRLTVL.

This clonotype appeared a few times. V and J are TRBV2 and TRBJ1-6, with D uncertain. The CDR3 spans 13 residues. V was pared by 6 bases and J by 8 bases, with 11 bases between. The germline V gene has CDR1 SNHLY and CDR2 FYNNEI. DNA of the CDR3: TGTGCCAGCAGGGCAGTCCCTGATTCACCCCTCCACTTT. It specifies CASRAVPDSPLHF.

The CDR3 DNA reads TGTGCCTGGAGTTTCCAGGGACGTACAGATACGCAGTATTTT. Its translation is CAWSFQGRTDTQYF. The rearrangement joins TRBV30 to TRBJ2-3; D may be TRBD1 or TRBD2 (5 bases each). The V gene lost 2 bases and the J gene lost 3 bases, with 12 bases spanning the gap. CDR1 and CDR2 from the germline V gene are GTSNPN and SVGIG (reference sequence). The CDR3 has 14 amino acids.

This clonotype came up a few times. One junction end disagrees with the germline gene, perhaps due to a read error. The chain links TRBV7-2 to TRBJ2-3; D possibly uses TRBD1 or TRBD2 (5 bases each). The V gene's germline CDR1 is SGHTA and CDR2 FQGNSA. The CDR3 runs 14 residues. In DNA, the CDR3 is TGTGCCAGCAGCCTGGGACCCTTACGCGAGCAGTACTTCTTT. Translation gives CASSLGPLREQYFF. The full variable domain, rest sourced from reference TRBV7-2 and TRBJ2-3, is GAGVSQSPSNKVTEKGKDVELRCDPISGHTALYWYRQSLGQGLEFLIYFQGNSAPDKSGLPSDRFSAERTGGSVSTLTIQRTQQEDSAVYLCASSLGPLREQYFFGPGTRLTVL.

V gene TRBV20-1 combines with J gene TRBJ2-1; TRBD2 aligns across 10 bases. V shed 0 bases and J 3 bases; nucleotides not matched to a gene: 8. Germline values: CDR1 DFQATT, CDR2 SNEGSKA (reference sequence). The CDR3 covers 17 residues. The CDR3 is CSARDLGPSGGYNEQFF. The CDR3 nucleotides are TGCAGTGCTAGAGATCTGGGGCCTAGCGGGGGCTACAATGAGCAGTTCTTC.

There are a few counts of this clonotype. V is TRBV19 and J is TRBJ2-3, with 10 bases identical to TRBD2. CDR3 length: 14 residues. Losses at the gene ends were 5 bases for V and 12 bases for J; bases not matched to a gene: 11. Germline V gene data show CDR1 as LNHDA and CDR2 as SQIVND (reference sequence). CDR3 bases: TGTGCCAGTAGTTTAGCGGGAGGTCCCTACAATCAGTATTTT. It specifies CASSLAGGPYNQYF.

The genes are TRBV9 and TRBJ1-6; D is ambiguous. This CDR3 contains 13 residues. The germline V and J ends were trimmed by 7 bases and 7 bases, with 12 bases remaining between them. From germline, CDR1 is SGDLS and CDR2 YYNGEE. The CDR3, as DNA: TGTGCCAGCGGAGGAGCTGGGAATTCACCCCTCCACTTT. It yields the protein CASGGAGNSPLHF.

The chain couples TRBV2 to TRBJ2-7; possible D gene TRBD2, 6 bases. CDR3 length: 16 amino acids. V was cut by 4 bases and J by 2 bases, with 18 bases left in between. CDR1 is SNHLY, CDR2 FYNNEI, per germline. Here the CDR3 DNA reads TGTGCCAGCAGTGGGTTGGGGCGGGAAGTCGCCTACGAGCAGTACGTC. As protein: CASSGLGREVAYEQYV.

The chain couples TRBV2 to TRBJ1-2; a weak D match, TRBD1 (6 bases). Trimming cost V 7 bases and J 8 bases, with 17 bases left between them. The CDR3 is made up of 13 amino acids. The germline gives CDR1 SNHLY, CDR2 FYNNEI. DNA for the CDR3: TGTGCCAGCACCGACCGACAGGAGACGGGCTACACCTTC. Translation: CASTDRQETGYTF.

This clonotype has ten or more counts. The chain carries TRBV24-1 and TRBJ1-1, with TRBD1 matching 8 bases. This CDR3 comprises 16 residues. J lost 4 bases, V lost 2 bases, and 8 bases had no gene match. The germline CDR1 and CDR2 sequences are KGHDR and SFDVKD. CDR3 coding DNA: TGTGCCACCAGTGATTCCGGACAGGGAAGTATCACTGAAGCTTTCTTT. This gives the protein CATSDSGQGSITEAFF.

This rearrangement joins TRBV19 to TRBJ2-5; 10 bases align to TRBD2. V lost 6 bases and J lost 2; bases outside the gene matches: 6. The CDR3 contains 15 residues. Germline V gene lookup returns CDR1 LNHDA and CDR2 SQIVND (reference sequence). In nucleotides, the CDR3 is TGTGCCAGTAGCCTCGGACTAGCGGAGCAAGAGACCCAGTACTTC. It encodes CASSLGLAEQETQYF.

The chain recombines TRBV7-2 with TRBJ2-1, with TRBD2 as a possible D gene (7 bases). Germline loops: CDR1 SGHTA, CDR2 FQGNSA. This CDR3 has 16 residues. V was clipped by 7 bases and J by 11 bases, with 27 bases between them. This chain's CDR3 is CASNPQRGGGSTQQFF. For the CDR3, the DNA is TGTGCCAGCAATCCTCAAAGGGGGGGGGGGAGCACGCAGCAGTTCTTC.

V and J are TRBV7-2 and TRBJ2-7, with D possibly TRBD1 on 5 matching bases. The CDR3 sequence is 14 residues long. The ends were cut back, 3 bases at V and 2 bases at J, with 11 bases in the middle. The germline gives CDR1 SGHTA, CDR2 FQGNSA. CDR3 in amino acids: CASSFETEPYEQYF. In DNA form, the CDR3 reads TGTGCCAGCAGCTTTGAGACAGAACCCTACGAGCAGTACTTC.

The CDR3 protein is CASSLNRGEQYF. The CDR3 region has the DNA TGTGCCAGCAGTTTAAACAGGGGCGAGCAGTACTTC. The chain is built from TRBV12-3 or TRBV12-4 and TRBJ2-7; 7 bases fit TRBD1. The CDR3 length is 12 residues. Losses at the gene ends were 2 bases for V and 6 bases for J; bases not matched to a gene: 1.

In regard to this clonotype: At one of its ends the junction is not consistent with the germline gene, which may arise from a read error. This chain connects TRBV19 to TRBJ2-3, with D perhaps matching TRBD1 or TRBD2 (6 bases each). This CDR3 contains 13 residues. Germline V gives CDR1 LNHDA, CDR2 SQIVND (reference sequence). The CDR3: CASSEGGRDGQDF. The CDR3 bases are TGTGCCAGCAGCGAGGGGGGCAGAGATGGTCAGGATTTT. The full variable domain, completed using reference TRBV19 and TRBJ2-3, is DGGITQSPKYLFRKEGQNVTLSCEQNLNHDAMYWYRQDPGQGLRLIYYSQIVNDFQKGDIAEGYSVSREKKESFPLTVTSAQKNPTAFYLCASSEGGRDGQDFGPGTRLTVL.

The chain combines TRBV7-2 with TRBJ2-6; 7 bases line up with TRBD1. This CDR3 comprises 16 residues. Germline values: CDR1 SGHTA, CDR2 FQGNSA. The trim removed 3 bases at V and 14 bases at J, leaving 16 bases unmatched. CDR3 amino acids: CASSFHPDGTAIFLTF. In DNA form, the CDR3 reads TGTGCCAGCAGCTTTCATCCAGACGGGACAGCCATTTTCCTGACTTTC.